This TCR beta chain was found in a study of T cell responses to AZD1222 COVID-19 vaccine. Study-level findings and limits: A mostly white British donor set with more females was recruited, and clonal diversity was possibly underestimated. Without day 14 samples, only post-peak T cell repertoires were studied. As reported, nearly half of all spike-specific TCRs target variant regions that are unmutated. Across spike, vaccine-associated CD4 TCRs were found, dominant at 160-218 and 743-854.

Sequencing used immunoSEQ multiplex PCR; TCRdb keeps in-frame clones, though not all of them. The repertoire holds approximately 70,000 clones, with about four fifths as singletons. In the case of this clone: Its antigen is not identified.

This CDR3 is 16 amino acids long. The V end was cut by 3 bases, the J end by 5 bases, with 16 bases between. Germline-derived CDR1 and CDR2 are SEHNR and FQNEAQ (reference sequence). The starting material was peripheral blood, obtained on day 0 of AZD1222 vaccination. The clonotype was recovered from an adult in good health. This chain connects TRBV7-9 to TRBJ2-2; TRBD1 or TRBD2 may be the D gene (5 bases each). The CDR3 protein is CASSLGDLFSTGELFF. The CDR3 bases are TGTGCCAGCAGCTTGGGGGACCTTTTCTCAACCGGGGAGCTGTTTTTT.